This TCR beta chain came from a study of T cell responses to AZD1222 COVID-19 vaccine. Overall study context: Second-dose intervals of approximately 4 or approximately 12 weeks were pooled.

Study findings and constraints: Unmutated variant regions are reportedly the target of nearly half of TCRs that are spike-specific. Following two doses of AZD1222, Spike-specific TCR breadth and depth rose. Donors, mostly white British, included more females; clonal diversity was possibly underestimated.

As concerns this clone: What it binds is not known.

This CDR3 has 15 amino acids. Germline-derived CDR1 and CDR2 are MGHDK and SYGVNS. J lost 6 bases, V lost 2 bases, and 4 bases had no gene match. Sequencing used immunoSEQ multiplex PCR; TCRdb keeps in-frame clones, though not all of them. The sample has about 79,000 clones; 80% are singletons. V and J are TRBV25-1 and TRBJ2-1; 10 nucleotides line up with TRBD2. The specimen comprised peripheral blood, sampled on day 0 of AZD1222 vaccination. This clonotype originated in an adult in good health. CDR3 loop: CASSEESGRANEQFF. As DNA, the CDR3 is TGTGCCAGCAGTGAAGAGAGCGGGAGGGCCAATGAGCAGTTCTTC.